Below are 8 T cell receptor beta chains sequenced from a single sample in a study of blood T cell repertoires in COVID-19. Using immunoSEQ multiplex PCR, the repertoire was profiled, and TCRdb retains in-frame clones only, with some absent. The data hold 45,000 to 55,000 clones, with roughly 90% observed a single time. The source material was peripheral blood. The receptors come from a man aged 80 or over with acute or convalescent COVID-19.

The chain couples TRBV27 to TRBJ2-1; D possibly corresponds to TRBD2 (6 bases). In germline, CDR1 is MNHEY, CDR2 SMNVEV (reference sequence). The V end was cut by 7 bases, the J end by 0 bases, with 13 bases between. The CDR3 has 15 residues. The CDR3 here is CASTPRGFSYNEQFF. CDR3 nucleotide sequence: TGTGCCAGCACCCCCCGGGGGTTCTCCTACAATGAGCAGTTCTTC.

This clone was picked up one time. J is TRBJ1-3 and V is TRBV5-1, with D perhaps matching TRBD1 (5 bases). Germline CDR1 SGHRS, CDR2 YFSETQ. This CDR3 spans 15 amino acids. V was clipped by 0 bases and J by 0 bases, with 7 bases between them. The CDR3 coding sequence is TGCGCCAGCAGCTTGGCCGGGGGCTCTGGAAACACCATATATTTT. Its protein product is CASSLAGGSGNTIYF.

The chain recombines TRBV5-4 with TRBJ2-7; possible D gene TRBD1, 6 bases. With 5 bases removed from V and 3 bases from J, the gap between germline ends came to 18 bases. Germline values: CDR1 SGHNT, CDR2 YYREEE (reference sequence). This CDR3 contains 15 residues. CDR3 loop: CASSTGSGTFYEQYF. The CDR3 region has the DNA TGTGCCAGCAGTACAGGGTCCGGCACGTTCTACGAGCAGTACTTC.

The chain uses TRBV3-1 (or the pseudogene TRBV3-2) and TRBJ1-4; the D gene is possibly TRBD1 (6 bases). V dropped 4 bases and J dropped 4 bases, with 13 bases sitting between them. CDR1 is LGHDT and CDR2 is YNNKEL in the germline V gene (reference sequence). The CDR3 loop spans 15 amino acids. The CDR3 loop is CASSRTTGYNEKLFF. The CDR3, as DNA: TGTGCCAGCAGCCGTACGACAGGCTATAATGAAAAACTGTTTTTT.

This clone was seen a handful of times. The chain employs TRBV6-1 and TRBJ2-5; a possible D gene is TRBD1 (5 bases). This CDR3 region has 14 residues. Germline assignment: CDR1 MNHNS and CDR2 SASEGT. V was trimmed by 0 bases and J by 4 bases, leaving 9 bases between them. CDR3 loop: CASSEASRAETQYF. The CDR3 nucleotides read TGTGCCAGCAGTGAAGCCAGCAGGGCAGAGACCCAGTACTTC.

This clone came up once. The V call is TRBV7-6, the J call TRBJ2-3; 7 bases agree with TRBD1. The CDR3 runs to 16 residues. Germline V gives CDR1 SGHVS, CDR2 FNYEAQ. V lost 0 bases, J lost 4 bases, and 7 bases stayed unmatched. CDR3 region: CASSLATAGGADTQYF. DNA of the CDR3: TGTGCCAGCAGCTTAGCGACGGCAGGGGGAGCAGATACGCAGTATTTT.

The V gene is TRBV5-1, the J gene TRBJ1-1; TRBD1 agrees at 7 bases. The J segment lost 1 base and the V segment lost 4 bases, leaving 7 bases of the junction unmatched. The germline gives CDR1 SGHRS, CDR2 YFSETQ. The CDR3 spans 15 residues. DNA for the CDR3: TGCGCCAGCAGCGCCACAGGGGCGCCGAACACTGAAGCTTTCTTT. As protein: CASSATGAPNTEAFF.

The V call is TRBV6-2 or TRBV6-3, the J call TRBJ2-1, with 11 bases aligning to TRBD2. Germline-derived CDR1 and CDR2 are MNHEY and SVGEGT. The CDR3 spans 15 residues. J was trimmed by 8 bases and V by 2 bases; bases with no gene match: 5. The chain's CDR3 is CASSYGLAGGYEQFF. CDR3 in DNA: TGTGCCAGCAGTTACGGCCTAGCGGGGGGTTATGAGCAGTTCTTC.